Following are 17 T cell receptor beta chains from one sample sequenced in a study of Ad26.COV2.S vaccination and SARS-CoV-2 variants. The table came from immunoSEQ multiplex PCR; TCRdb's copy has only in-frame clones and leaves some out. The data hold some 410,000 clones, with 92% observed a single time. The sample's treatment: around 19 received Ad26.COV2.S at low or high dose, single or two shots; several received placebo; per-sample allocation not given. Samples were taken on day 63 after the first vaccine or placebo injection. The sample in question was peripheral blood, obtained in a trial of Ad26.COV2.S vaccine versus placebo. Every receptor here comes from a person between 18 and 65 years old who received the Ad26.COV2.S COVID-19 vaccine or a placebo.

Concerning this clone itself: Other DNA sequences within the sample encode an identical CDR3. This rearrangement joins TRBV19 to TRBJ2-3, with no clear D. CDR1 and CDR2 (germline): LNHDA, SQIVND (reference sequence). Trimming cost V 1 base and J 0 bases, with 2 bases left between them. The CDR3 contains 13 residues. The chain's CDR3 is CASSIASTDTQYF. The CDR3 bases are TGTGCCAGTAGTATAGCCAGCACAGATACGCAGTATTTT.

The CDR3 DNA reads as TGTGCCAGCAGCGCAAGGACAGGGGAAGGGGAACTGTTTTTT. This translates into CASSARTGEGELFF. The chain joins TRBV9 to TRBJ1-4; 9 bases agree with TRBD1. CDR3 length equals 14 residues. CDR1 SGDLS and CDR2 YYNGEE come from the germline V gene. V shed 3 bases and J 12 bases; nucleotides not matched to a gene: 9.

The rearrangement links TRBV18 to TRBJ2-6, with D possibly being TRBD2 (6 bases). The CDR3 loop spans 19 amino acids. Germline CDR1 and CDR2: KGHSH and LQKENI. V was trimmed by 6 bases and J by 2 bases, leaving 23 bases between them. DNA of the CDR3: TGTGCCAGCTCGCCCCCTACAAGCGGGTCCCCCGCTGGGGCCAACGTCCTGACTTTC. It yields the protein CASSPPTSGSPAGANVLTF.

The chain uses TRBV19 and TRBJ1-1, with D possibly matching TRBD1 (5 bases). Germline-derived CDR1 and CDR2 are LNHDA and SQIVND (reference sequence). The CDR3 is 15 residues long. V lost 5 bases, J lost 1 base, and 14 bases lay in between. The CDR3 nucleotides read TGTGCCAGTAGTTTTACCGGGACGGGGAACACTGAAGCTTTCTTT. Translation: CASSFTGTGNTEAFF.

Here the CDR3 reads CASSYDPSGTTDTQYF. The CDR3 DNA follows: TGTGCCAGCAGTTACGATCCTAGCGGGACAACAGATACGCAGTATTTT. The gene calls are TRBV6-2 or TRBV6-3 and TRBJ2-3, with 9 bases aligning to TRBD2. V shed 2 bases and J 3 bases; nucleotides not matched to a gene: 6. CDR1 and CDR2 (germline): MNHEY, SVGEGT. This CDR3 is built from 16 residues.

This chain connects TRBV2 to TRBJ1-6; the D is unclear. Trimming took 6 bases from V and 10 from J, leaving 10 bases between them. Per germline, CDR1 SNHLY and CDR2 FYNNEI. This CDR3 has 12 amino acids. The CDR3 region has the DNA TGTGCCAGCAGGGGAGTAGGATCACCCCTCCACTTT. As protein: CASRGVGSPLHF.

The rearrangement links TRBV9 to TRBJ2-1; tentative D call: TRBD1 (5 bases). Germline CDR1 and CDR2: SGDLS and YYNGEE. Trimming stripped 3 bases from V and 8 bases from J, with 21 bases between. The CDR3 spans 16 residues. CDR3 amino acids: CASSGVKDTVTYEQFF. The CDR3 DNA reads TGTGCCAGCAGCGGAGTGAAGGACACTGTCACCTATGAGCAGTTCTTC.

V usage is TRBV5-8 and J usage is TRBJ1-2, with 7 positions matching TRBD1. Germline assignment: CDR1 SGHTS and CDR2 YDEGEE. This CDR3 comprises 12 residues. After removal of 5 bases from V and 11 bases from J, the junction contained 9 bases not matched to a gene. CDR3 sequence reads: CASRRRDRRYTF. The CDR3, as DNA: TGTGCCAGCAGGCGTAGGGACAGACGGTACACCTTC.

Notes on this clone: Other nucleotide sequences in the sample specify the same CDR3. The J gene is TRBJ2-7, the V gene TRBV18; 9 positions agree with TRBD2. Germline CDR1 reads KGHSH; CDR2 reads LQKENI. The length of the CDR3 is 14 residues. J lost 0 bases, V lost 3 bases, and 0 bases had no gene match. The CDR3 DNA reads TGTGCCAGCTCACCTAGCGGGAGCTCCTACGAGCAGTACTTC. Amino acid sequence: CASSPSGSSYEQYF. Filled out from reference TRBV18 and TRBJ2-7, the complete variable domain reads NAGVMQNPRHLVRRRGQEARLRCSPMKGHSHVYWYRQLPEEGLKFMVYLQKENIIDESGMPKERFSAEFPKEGPSILRIQQVVRGDSAAYFCASSPSGSSYEQYFGPGTRLTVT.

The rearrangement links TRBV11-2 to TRBJ2-1, with D perhaps assigned TRBD1 or TRBD2 (5 bases each). Trimming took 3 bases from V and 5 from J, leaving 17 bases between them. Per the germline V gene, CDR1 is SGHAT and CDR2 is FQNNGV. The CDR3 covers 16 residues. Here the CDR3 reads CASSFHSGPQHNEQFF. CDR3 DNA sequence: TGTGCCAGCAGCTTCCATTCGGGGCCTCAGCACAATGAGCAGTTCTTC.

CDR3 DNA sequence: TGTGCCAGTGGACTAGCGGGGGGTTACGAGCAGTACTTC. It encodes CASGLAGGYEQYF. The chain carries TRBV28 and TRBJ2-7, with 14 bases identical to TRBD2. Germline lookup yields CDR1 MDHEN and CDR2 SYDVKM. The V and J ends lost 9 bases and 4 bases, in that order; junction bases with no gene match: 2. The CDR3 runs to 13 residues. Full variable domain (missing parts from reference TRBV28 and TRBJ2-7): DVKVTQSSRYLVKRTGEKVFLECVQDMDHENMFWYRQDPGLGLRLIYFSYDVKMKEKGDIPEGYSVSREKKERFSLILESASTNQTSMYLCASGLAGGYEQYFGPGTRLTVT.

This clone was recorded only once. The V gene is TRBV7-8, the J gene TRBJ1-5; 9 bases are a match to TRBD1. CDR3 size: 14 residues. Germline CDR1 and CDR2: SGHVS and FQNEAQ. V shed 5 bases, J shed 5 bases, and the junction held 4 bases outside the gene matches. The chain's CDR3 is CASSQQGADQPQHF. In DNA form, the CDR3 reads TGTGCCAGCAGCCAACAGGGGGCAGATCAGCCCCAGCATTTT. The entire variable domain, with the rest obtained from reference TRBV7-8 and TRBJ1-5, is as follows: GAGVSQSPRYKVAKRGQDVALRCDPISGHVSLFWYQQALGQGPEFLTYFQNEAQLDKSGLPSDRFFAERPEGSVSTLKIQRTQQEDSAVYLCASSQQGADQPQHFGDGTRLSIL.

The chain is built from TRBV20-1 and TRBJ1-1; a weak D match, TRBD1 (5 bases). Germline CDR1 is DFQATT and CDR2 is SNEGSKA (reference sequence). This CDR3 has 11 amino acids. Deletions cut 6 bases from V and 3 bases from J, with 8 bases between. CDR3 nucleotides: TGCAGTGCCGGACACCACACTGAAGCTTTCTTT. As protein: CSAGHHTEAFF.

V usage is TRBV6-5 and J usage is TRBJ2-3; no firm D call. Germline CDR1 and CDR2: MNHEY and SVGAGI. The CDR3 has 12 residues. V gave up 5 bases and J gave up 7 bases, with 10 bases separating them. CDR3 protein: CASSTPPYTQYF. The CDR3 DNA reads TGTGCCAGCAGTACTCCCCCGTATACGCAGTATTTT.

This chain joins TRBV4-3 and TRBJ1-5; D remains ambiguous. Germline CDR1 and CDR2: LGHNA and YSLEER. Trimming cost V 0 bases and J 0 bases, with 6 bases left between them. The CDR3 consists of 15 residues. The chain's CDR3 is CASSQDLYSNQPQHF. The CDR3 nucleotides are TGCGCCAGCAGCCAAGATCTTTATAGCAATCAGCCCCAGCATTTT.

The chain couples TRBV7-9 to TRBJ2-1; 9 bases align to TRBD2. This CDR3 spans 15 amino acids. CDR1 is SEHNR, CDR2 FQNEAQ, per germline (reference sequence). V shed 1 base, J shed 5 bases, and the junction held 3 bases outside the gene matches. The CDR3 loop reads CASSLGLAVHNEQFF. The CDR3 bases are TGTGCCAGCAGCTTAGGACTAGCGGTCCACAATGAGCAGTTCTTC.

This clone was seen just once. V and J are TRBV5-1 and TRBJ2-5; 7 bases agree with TRBD2. From germline, CDR1 is SGHRS and CDR2 YFSETQ. The CDR3 covers 14 residues. Trimming at V came to 3 bases and at J to 4 bases, leaving 6 bases not matched to a gene. CDR3 sequence: CASSWLAGLETQYF. The CDR3 bases are TGCGCCAGCAGCTGGTTAGCGGGTCTAGAGACCCAGTACTTC.